The rows below give T cell receptor beta chains drawn from one sample of a study of blood T cell repertoires in COVID-19. Assay: immunoSEQ multiplex PCR; the TCRdb copy retains only in-frame clones and omits some. The sample consists of approximately 160,000 clones, over 70% of them appearing once. The sample consisted of peripheral blood. All receptors come from a woman older than 75 with active or convalescent COVID-19. Both conserved end residues are part of each CDR3. The D gene is left open where the match is weak. Clone sizes are given selectively: once, few, many, or a class where the clone is expanded.

clone size,D gene,CDR3 length,J gene,V gene,CDR3 protein,CDR3 DNA
-,-,14,TRBJ1-2,TRBV11-1,CASSRTAPGYGYTF,TGTGCCAGCAGCCGTACCGCACCCGGCTATGGCTACACCTTC
few,-,14,TRBJ1-4,TRBV9,CASSAQSDEGKLFF,TGTGCCAGCAGCGCACAGTCCGATGAAGGAAAACTGTTTTTT
-,-,17,TRBJ2-2,TRBV4-1,CASSQVGLAANTGELFF,TGCGCCAGCAGCCAAGTGGGACTCGCCGCGAACACCGGGGAGCTGTTTTTT
-,-,13,TRBJ2-7,TRBV2,CASSEGGLTEQYF,TGTGCCAGCAGTGAAGGGGGACTCACCGAGCAGTACTTC
-,-,15,TRBJ1-2,TRBV5-6,CASSLGRGQDYGYTF,TGTGCCAGCAGCTTGGGGCGGGGGCAGGACTATGGCTACACCTTC
-,TRBD1,16,TRBJ2-5,TRBV24-1,CATSDTGTGGSETQYF,TGTGCCACCAGTGACACCGGGACAGGGGGCTCGGAGACCCAGTACTTC
once,-,16,TRBJ2-2,TRBV12-5,CASGLPTGMNTGELFF,TGTGCTAGTGGTTTACCGACAGGAATGAACACCGGGGAGCTGTTTTTT
once,TRBD1,14,TRBJ2-1,TRBV5-1,CASSWEDPGTGKFF,TGCGCCAGCAGCTGGGAAGACCCCGGGACAGGGAAGTTCTTC
-,-,16,TRBJ2-3,TRBV7-6,CASSLDQGFATDTQYF,TGTGCCAGCAGCTTAGACCAGGGGTTTGCCACAGATACGCAGTATTTT
-,TRBD1,20,TRBJ1-3,TRBV19,CASSSYTGTGAKMAGNTIYF,TGTGCCAGTAGTAGCTACACCGGGACAGGGGCGAAGATGGCTGGAAACACCATATATTTT
-,-,13,TRBJ1-1,TRBV12-3/TRBV12-4,CATCSVMNTEAFF,TGTGCCACCTGTTCGGTGATGAACACTGAAGCTTTCTTT
-,-,12,TRBJ2-3,TRBV11-3,CASSLPGDTQYF,TGTGCCAGCAGCTTACCAGGAGATACGCAGTATTTT
-,TRBD1,15,TRBJ2-2,TRBV7-6,CASSPRTGGTGELFF,TGTGCCAGCAGCCCCCGGACAGGGGGTACCGGGGAGCTGTTTTTT
-,-,15,TRBJ1-3,TRBV19,CASMVMDRGRNTIYF,TGTGCCAGTATGGTGATGGACAGAGGTAGAAACACCATATATTTT
-,TRBD1,15,TRBJ1-2,TRBV19,CASSRGGQGGYGYTF,TGTGCCAGTAGTAGGGGGGGACAGGGTGGTTATGGCTACACCTTC
-,TRBD2,14,TRBJ2-5,TRBV3-1/TRBV3-2,CASSPVAGQETQYF,TGTGCCAGCAGCCCTGTAGCGGGACAAGAGACCCAGTACTTC
-,TRBD1,16,TRBJ2-2,TRBV3-1/TRBV3-2,CASSREGTGNTGELFF,TGTGCCAGCAGCCGCGAAGGGACAGGAAACACCGGGGAGCTGTTTTTT
-,-,13,TRBJ2-7,TRBV3-1/TRBV3-2,CASSPSAGSEQYF,TGTGCCAGCAGCCCCTCGGCCGGGAGCGAGCAGTACTTC
-,-,13,TRBJ2-7,TRBV5-1,CASSPTRSYEQYF,TGCGCCAGCAGCCCCACTCGCTCCTACGAGCAGTACTTC
-,TRBD1,17,TRBJ1-6,TRBV4-3,CASSRAADRDYNSPLHF,TGCGCCAGCAGCCGAGCGGCCGACAGGGACTATAATTCACCCCTCCACTTT
-,-,14,TRBJ1-2,TRBV3-1/TRBV3-2,CASSPEGLGYGYTF,TGTGCCAGCAGCCCCGAAGGACTAGGCTATGGCTACACCTTC
-,TRBD2,17,TRBJ2-5,TRBV3-1/TRBV3-2,CASSQDLGGGIQETQYF,TGTGCCAGCAGCCAAGATCTGGGCGGGGGGATACAAGAGACCCAGTACTTC
-,-,13,TRBJ2-7,TRBV7-2,CASSFLTDYEQYF,TGTGCCAGCAGCTTCCTAACAGACTACGAGCAGTACTTC
-,-,15,TRBJ2-7,TRBV10-3,CAISELRPSSYEQYF,TGTGCCATCAGTGAGTTGAGGCCCAGCTCCTACGAGCAGTACTTC
-,TRBD1,16,TRBJ1-1,TRBV30,CAWSPLRQGVYTEAFF,TGTGCCTGGAGCCCACTGAGACAGGGGGTTTACACTGAAGCTTTCTTT
-,-,12,TRBJ1-5,TRBV28,CASRMRDQPQHF,TGTGCCAGCAGAATGAGAGATCAGCCCCAGCATTTT
few,-,13,TRBJ1-4,TRBV9,CASSSDDREKLFF,TGTGCCAGCAGTTCAGATGACCGGGAGAAACTGTTTTTT
-,TRBD1,16,TRBJ2-2,TRBV7-2,CASSSGQGYRTGELFF,TGTGCCAGCAGCTCTGGACAGGGCTATCGGACCGGGGAGCTGTTTTTT